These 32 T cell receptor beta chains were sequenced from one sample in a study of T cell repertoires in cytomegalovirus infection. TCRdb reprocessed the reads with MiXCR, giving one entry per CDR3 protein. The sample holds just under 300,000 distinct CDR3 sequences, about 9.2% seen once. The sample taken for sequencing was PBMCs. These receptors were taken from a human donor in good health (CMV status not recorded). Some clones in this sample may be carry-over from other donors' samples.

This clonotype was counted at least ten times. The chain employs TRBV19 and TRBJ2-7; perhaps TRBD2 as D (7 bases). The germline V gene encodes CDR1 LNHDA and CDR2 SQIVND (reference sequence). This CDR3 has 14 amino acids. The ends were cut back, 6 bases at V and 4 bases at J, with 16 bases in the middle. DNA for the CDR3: TGTGCCAGTAGCACCGTCGGGGGGCAGTACGAGCAGTACTTC. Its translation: CASSTVGGQYEQYF.

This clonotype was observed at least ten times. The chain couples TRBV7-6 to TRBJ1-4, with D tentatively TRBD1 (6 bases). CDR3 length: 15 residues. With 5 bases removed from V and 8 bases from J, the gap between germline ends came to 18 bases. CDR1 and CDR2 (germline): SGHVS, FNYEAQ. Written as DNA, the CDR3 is TGTGCCAGCAGCCCCTTCGCAGGGGTTGACGAAAAACTGTTTTTT. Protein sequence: CASSPFAGVDEKLFF.

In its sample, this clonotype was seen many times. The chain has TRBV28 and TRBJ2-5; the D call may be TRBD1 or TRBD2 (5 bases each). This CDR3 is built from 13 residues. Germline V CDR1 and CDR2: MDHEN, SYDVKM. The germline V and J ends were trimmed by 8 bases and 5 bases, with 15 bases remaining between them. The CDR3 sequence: CASSPGPVETQYF. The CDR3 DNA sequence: TGTGCCAGCTCACCGGGGCCGGTGGAGACCCAGTACTTC.

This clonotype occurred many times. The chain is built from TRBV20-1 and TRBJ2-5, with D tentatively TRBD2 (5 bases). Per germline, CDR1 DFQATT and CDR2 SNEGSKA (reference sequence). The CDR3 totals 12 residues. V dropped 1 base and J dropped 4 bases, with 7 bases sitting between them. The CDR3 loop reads CSARVGGETQYF. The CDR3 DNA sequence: TGCAGTGCTAGAGTCGGAGGAGAGACCCAGTACTTC.

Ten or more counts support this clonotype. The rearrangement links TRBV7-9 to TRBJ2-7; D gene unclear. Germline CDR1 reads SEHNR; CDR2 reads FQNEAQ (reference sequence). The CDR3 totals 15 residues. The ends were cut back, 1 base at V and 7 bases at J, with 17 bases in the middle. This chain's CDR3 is CASSLVTTGVGEQYF. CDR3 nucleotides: TGTGCCAGCAGCTTAGTGACCACTGGGGTGGGAGAGCAGTACTTC.

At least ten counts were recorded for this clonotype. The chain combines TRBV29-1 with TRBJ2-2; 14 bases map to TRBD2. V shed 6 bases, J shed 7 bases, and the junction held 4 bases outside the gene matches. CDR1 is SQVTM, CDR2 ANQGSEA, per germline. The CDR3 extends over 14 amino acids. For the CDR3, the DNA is TGCAGCGTGACTAGCGGGGGGGCCCTCGGGGAGCTGTTTTTT. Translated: CSVTSGGALGELFF.

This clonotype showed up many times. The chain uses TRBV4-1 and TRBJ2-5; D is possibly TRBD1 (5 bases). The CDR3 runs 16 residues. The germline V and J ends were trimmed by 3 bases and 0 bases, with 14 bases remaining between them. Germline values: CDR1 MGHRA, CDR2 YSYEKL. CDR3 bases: TGCGCCAGCAGCCATCCGTTGCAGGGTAACCAAGAGACCCAGTACTTC. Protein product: CASSHPLQGNQETQYF.

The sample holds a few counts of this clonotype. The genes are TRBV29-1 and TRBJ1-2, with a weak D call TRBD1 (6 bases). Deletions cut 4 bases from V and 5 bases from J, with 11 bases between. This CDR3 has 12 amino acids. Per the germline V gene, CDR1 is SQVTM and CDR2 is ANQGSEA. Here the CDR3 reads CSVATGTYGYTF. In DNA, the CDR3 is TGCAGCGTTGCGACAGGAACTTATGGCTACACCTTC.

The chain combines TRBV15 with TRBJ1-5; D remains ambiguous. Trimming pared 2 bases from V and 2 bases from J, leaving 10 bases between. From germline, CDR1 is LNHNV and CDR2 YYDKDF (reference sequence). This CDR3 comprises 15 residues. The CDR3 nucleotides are TGTGCCACCAGCAGACCCCGAATGGGCAATCAGCCCCAGCATTTT. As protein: CATSRPRMGNQPQHF. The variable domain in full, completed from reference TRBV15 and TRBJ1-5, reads DAMVIQNPRYQVTQFGKPVTLSCSQTLNHNVMYWYQQKSSQAPKLLFHYYDKDFNNEADTPDNFQSRRPNTSFCFLDIRSPGLGDTAMYLCATSRPRMGNQPQHFGDGTRLSIL.

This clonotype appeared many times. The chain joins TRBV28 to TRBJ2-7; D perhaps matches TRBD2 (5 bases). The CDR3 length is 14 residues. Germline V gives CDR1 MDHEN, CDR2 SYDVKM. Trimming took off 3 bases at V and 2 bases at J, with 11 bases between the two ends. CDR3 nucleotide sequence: TGTGCCAGCAGTTTCACTTGGGGAGCCTACGAGCAGTACGTC. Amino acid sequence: CASSFTWGAYEQYV.

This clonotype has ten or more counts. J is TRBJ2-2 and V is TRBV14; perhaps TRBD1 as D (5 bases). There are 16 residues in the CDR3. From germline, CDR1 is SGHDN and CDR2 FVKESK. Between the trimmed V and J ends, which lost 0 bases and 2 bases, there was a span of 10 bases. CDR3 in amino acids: CASSQELTANTGELFF. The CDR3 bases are TGTGCCAGCAGCCAAGAACTGACAGCCAACACCGGGGAGCTGTTTTTT.

CDR3 sequence reads: CASSPLGLAGGQHEQFF. In DNA, the CDR3 is TGTGCCAGCAGTCCCCTGGGACTAGCGGGGGGGCAGCATGAGCAGTTCTTC. This chain links TRBV6-2 or TRBV6-3 with TRBJ2-1, with 16 bases identical to TRBD2. This CDR3 has 17 residues. The trim removed 5 bases at V and 8 bases at J, leaving 9 bases unmatched. Per germline, CDR1 MNHEY and CDR2 SVGEGT.

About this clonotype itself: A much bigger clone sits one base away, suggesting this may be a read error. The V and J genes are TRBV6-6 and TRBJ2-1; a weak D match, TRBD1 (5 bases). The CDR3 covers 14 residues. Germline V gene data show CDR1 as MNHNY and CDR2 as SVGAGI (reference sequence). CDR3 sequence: CASSGAGFDNEQSF. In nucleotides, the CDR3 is TGTGCCAGCAGTGGGGCAGGATTTGACAATGAGCAGTCCTTC.

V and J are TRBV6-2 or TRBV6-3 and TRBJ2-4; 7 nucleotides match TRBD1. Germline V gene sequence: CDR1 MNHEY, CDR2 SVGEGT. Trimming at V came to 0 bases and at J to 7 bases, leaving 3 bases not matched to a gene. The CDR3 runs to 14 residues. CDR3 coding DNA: TGTGCCAGCAGTTACTCGGGGACAGTTAACATTCAGTACTTC. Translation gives CASSYSGTVNIQYF.

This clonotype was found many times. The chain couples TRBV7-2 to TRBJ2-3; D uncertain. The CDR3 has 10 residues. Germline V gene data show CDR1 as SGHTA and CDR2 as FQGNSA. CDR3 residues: CESVEDTQYF. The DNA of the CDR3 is TGTGAAAGCGTGGAGGATACGCAGTATTTT. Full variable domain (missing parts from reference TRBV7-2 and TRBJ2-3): GAGVSQSPSNKVTEKGKDVELRCDPISGHTALYWYRQSLGQGLEFLIYFQGNSAPDKSGLPSDRFSAERTGGSVSTLTIQRTQQEDSAVYLCESVEDTQYFGPGTRLTVL.

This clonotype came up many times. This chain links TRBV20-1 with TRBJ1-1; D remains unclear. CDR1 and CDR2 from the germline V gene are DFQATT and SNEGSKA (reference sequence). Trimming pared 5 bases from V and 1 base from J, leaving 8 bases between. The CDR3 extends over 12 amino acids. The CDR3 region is CSAPPTNTEAFF. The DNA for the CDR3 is TGCAGTGCTCCTCCAACGAACACTGAAGCTTTCTTT.

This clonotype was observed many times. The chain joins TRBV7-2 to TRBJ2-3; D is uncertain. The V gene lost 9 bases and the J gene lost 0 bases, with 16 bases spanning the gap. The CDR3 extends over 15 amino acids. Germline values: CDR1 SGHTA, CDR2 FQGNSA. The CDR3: CASSWAGSSTDTQYF. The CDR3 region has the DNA TGTGCCAGTTCCTGGGCCGGATCTAGCACAGATACGCAGTATTTT.

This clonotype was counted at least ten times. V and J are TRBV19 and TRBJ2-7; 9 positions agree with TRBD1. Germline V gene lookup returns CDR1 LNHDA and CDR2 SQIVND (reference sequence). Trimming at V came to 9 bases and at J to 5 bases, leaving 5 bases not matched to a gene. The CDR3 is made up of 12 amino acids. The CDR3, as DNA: TGTGCCAGCGGACAGGGGTTCAACGAGCAGTACTTC. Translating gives CASGQGFNEQYF.

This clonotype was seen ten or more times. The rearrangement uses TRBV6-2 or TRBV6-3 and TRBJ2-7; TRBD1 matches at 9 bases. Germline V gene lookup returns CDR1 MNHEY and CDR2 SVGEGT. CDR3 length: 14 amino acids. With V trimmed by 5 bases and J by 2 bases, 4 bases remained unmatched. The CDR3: CASSLGQGPYEQYF. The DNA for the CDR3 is TGTGCCAGCAGTCTTGGACAGGGGCCCTACGAGCAGTACTTC.

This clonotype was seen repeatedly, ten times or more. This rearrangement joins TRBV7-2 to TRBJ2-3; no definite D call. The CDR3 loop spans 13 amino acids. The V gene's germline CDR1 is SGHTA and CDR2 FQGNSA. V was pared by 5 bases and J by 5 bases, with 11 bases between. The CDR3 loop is CASSTQAEDTQYF. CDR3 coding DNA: TGTGCCAGCAGCACCCAGGCGGAAGATACGCAGTATTTT. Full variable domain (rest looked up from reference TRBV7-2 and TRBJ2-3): GAGVSQSPSNKVTEKGKDVELRCDPISGHTALYWYRQSLGQGLEFLIYFQGNSAPDKSGLPSDRFSAERTGGSVSTLTIQRTQQEDSAVYLCASSTQAEDTQYFGPGTRLTVL.

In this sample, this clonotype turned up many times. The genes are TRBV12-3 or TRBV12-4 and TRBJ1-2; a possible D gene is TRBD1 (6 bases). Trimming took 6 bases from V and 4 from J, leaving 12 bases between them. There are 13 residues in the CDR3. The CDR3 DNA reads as TGTGCCAGCAGCTTACAGGGAAGCTATGGCTACACCTTC. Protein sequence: CASSLQGSYGYTF.

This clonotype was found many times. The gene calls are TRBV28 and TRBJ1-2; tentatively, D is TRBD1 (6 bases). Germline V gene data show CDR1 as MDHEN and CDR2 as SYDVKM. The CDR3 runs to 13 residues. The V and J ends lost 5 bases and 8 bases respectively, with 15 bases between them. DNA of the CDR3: TGTGCCAGCAGTCCCCGACGGGGGCAAGGCTACACCTTC. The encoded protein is CASSPRRGQGYTF.

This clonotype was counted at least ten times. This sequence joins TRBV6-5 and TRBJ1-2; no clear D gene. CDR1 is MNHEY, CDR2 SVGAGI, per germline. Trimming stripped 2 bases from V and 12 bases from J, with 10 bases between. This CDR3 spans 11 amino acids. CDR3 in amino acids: CASSYRGFDTF. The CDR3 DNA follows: TGTGCCAGCAGTTACCGAGGATTCGACACCTTC.

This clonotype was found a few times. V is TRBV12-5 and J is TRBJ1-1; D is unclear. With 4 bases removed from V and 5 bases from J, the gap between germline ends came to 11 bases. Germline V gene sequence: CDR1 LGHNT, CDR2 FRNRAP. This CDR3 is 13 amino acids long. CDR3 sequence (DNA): TGTGCTAGTGGTTCGACCCGGGAGACTGAAGCTTTCTTT. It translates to CASGSTRETEAFF.

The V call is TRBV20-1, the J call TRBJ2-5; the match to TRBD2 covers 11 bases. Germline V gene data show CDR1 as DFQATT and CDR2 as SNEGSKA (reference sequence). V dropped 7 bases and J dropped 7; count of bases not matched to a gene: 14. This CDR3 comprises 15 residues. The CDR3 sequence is CSGILAGGSWGTQYF. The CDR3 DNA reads TGCAGTGGAATATTAGCGGGGGGGTCTTGGGGGACCCAGTACTTC.

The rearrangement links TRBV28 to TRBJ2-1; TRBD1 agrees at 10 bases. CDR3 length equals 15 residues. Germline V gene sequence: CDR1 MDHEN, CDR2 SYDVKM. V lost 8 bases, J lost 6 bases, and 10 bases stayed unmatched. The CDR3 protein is CASRSYWDRGNEQFF. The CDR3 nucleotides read TGTGCCAGCCGATCCTACTGGGACAGGGGCAATGAGCAGTTCTTC.

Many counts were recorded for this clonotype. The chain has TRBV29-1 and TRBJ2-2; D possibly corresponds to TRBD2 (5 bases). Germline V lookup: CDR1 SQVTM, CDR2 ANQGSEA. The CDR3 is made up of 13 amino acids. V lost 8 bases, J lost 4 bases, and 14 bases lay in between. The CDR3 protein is CSTMAGGTGELFF. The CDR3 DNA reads TGCAGCACAATGGCAGGAGGCACCGGGGAGCTGTTTTTT.

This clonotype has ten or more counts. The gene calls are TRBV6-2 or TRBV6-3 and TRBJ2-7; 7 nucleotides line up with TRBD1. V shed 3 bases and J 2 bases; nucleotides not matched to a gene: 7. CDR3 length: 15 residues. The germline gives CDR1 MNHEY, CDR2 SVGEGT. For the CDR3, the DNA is TGTGCCAGCAGTTATAAACCGACAGGGACCTACGAGCAGTACGTC. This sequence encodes CASSYKPTGTYEQYV.

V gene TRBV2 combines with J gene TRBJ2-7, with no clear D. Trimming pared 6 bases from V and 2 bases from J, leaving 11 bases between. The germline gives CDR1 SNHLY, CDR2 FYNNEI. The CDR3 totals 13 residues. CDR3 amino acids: CASSPDQAYEQYV. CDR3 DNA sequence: TGTGCCAGCAGCCCGGACCAGGCCTACGAGCAGTACGTC.

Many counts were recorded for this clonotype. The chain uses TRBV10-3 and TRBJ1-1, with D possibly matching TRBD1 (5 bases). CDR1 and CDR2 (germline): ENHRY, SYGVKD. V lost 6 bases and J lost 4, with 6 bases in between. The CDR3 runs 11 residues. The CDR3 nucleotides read TGTGCCATCAGGGGGGGCACTGAAGCTTTCTTT. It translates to CAIRGGTEAFF.

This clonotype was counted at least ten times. The CDR3 sequence is CASSASGHITDTQYF. The CDR3 DNA reads as TGTGCCAGCAGCGCCTCGGGACACATCACAGATACGCAGTATTTT. V and J are TRBV5-6 and TRBJ2-3; tentative D call: TRBD1 (6 bases). CDR1 and CDR2 from the germline V gene are SGHDT and YYEEEE. V was clipped by 4 bases and J by 2 bases, with 14 bases between them. The CDR3 has 15 residues. The full variable domain, in which reference TRBV5-6 and TRBJ2-3 provide the parts outside the CDR3, is DAGVTQSPTHLIKTRGQQVTLRCSPKSGHDTVSWYQQALGQGPQFIFQYYEEEERQRGNFPDRFSGHQFPNYSSELNVNALLLGDSALYLCASSASGHITDTQYFGPGTRLTVL.

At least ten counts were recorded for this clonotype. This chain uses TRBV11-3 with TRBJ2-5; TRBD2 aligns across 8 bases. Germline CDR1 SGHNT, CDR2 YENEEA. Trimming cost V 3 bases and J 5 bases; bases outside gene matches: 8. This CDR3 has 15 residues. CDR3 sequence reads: CASSFSGGPRETQYF. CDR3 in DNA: TGTGCCAGCAGCTTCAGCGGGGGCCCCAGGGAGACCCAGTACTTC.